This is a list of T cell receptor beta chains from one sample in a study of Graves' ophthalmopathy and Graves' hyperthyroidism. From the multiplex PCR reads, TCRdb called clonotypes with MiXCR, one entry per CDR3 protein. The sample includes about 150,000 distinct CDR3 sequences, roughly two fifths of them seen just once. Sequenced input: peripheral blood. The origin of the receptors is a woman aged 40 to 50 with Graves' ophthalmopathy. Both conserved end residues are part of each CDR3. Each record gives: D gene, J gene, clone size, V gene, CDR3 protein, CDR3 DNA. D genes are given only for firm matches. Part of the rows lack a size; the others show once, few, many or a class for expanded clones.

TRBD1	TRBJ1-2	-	TRBV6-5	CASSSARQGKGYTF	TGTGCCAGCAGTTCCGCGCGACAGGGGAAAGGCTACACCTTC
-	TRBJ1-1	many	TRBV27	CASSFGGNTEAFF	TGTGCCAGCAGTTTTGGAGGGAACACTGAAGCTTTCTTT
-	TRBJ1-1	-	TRBV6-5	CASRSFGGTEAFF	TGTGCCAGCCGTTCCTTCGGGGGCACTGAAGCTTTCTTT
-	TRBJ2-7	-	TRBV19	CASSSRSSSYEQYF	TGTGCCAGTAGTTCGCGTTCTAGCTCCTACGAGCAGTACTTC
TRBD1	TRBJ1-5	many	TRBV30	CAWGTGGGQPQHF	TGTGCCTGGGGGACAGGGGGCGGTCAGCCCCAGCATTTT
-	TRBJ1-1	many	TRBV12-3/TRBV12-4	CASRTGTANTEAFF	TGTGCCAGCAGGACCGGGACTGCGAACACTGAAGCTTTCTTT
-	TRBJ2-7	many	TRBV19	CASSTNRDFSYEQYF	TGTGCCAGTAGTACAAACCGGGACTTCTCCTACGAGCAGTACTTC
-	TRBJ2-4	many	TRBV28	CASSPGGSGGNIQYF	TGTGCCAGCAGTCCCGGGGGAAGTGGGGGAAACATTCAGTACTTC
-	TRBJ2-5	many	TRBV4-1	CASSRLWEETQYF	TGCGCCAGCAGCCGCCTCTGGGAAGAGACCCAGTACTTC
-	TRBJ1-5	many	TRBV12-3/TRBV12-4	CASSLWGGKGNQPQHF	TGTGCCAGCAGTCTCTGGGGAGGGAAGGGCAATCAGCCCCAGCATTTT
-	TRBJ1-5	many	TRBV24-1	CATSSRNPLQPQHF	TGTGCCACCAGTAGCCGAAACCCCTTACAGCCCCAGCATTTT
-	TRBJ1-5	-	TRBV7-2	CASSLSTGGNQPQHF	TGTGCCAGCAGCTTATCTACCGGCGGCAATCAGCCCCAGCATTTT
TRBD1	TRBJ2-2	few	TRBV6-1	CASRPGQANTGELFF	TGTGCCAGCAGACCCGGACAGGCGAACACCGGGGAGCTGTTTTTT
TRBD1	TRBJ1-2	many	TRBV6-5	CASSSVQGAEGYTF	TGTGCCAGCAGTTCCGTCCAGGGGGCAGAGGGCTACACCTTC
TRBD2	TRBJ2-7	many	TRBV27	CASRISGRGEQYF	TGTGCCAGCAGAATTAGCGGGAGAGGGGAGCAGTACTTC
-	TRBJ1-1	many	TRBV11-1	CASRRGSTEAFF	TGTGCCAGCAGGAGGGGGTCCACTGAAGCTTTCTTT
TRBD2	TRBJ2-7	-	TRBV6-2/TRBV6-3	CASSYGLAGDEGYYEQYF	TGTGCCAGCAGTTACGGACTAGCGGGAGATGAGGGCTACTACGAGCAGTACTTC
-	TRBJ2-4	many	TRBV5-4	CASSTPIWLAKNIQYF	TGTGCCAGCAGCACCCCTATCTGGCTAGCCAAAAACATTCAGTACTTC
TRBD2	TRBJ2-7	-	TRBV11-2	CASALAGDYEQYF	TGTGCCAGCGCGCTAGCGGGAGACTACGAGCAGTACTTC
-	TRBJ2-6	many	TRBV20-1	CSAGQGAGANVLTF	TGCAGTGCTGGCCAGGGAGCTGGGGCCAACGTCCTGACTTTC
-	TRBJ1-3	many	TRBV7-8	CASRLAVSGNTIYF	TGTGCCAGCAGGCTGGCGGTCTCTGGAAACACCATATATTTT
TRBD2	TRBJ2-5	many	TRBV20-1	CSAREFPLAGGGETQYF	TGCAGTGCTAGAGAATTCCCTCTAGCGGGAGGCGGAGAGACCCAGTACTTC
-	TRBJ1-1	-	TRBV11-1	CASEGPGTEAFF	TGTGCCAGCGAGGGACCGGGCACTGAAGCTTTCTTT
TRBD1	TRBJ1-1	-	TRBV6-1	CAISDPGQGPEAFF	TGTGCCATCAGTGACCCGGGACAGGGGCCTGAAGCTTTCTTT
-	TRBJ1-6	many	TRBV6-1	CACMAAWSGSPLHF	TGTGCCTGCATGGCCGCTTGGTCGGGATCACCCCTCCACTTT
TRBD1	TRBJ2-7	many	TRBV2	CASSEATGGYSEQYF	TGTGCCAGCAGTGAAGCCACAGGGGGTTATTCCGAGCAGTACTTC
TRBD1	TRBJ1-2	many	TRBV20-1	CSVWTGVVYGYTF	TGCAGTGTTTGGACAGGGGTCGTCTATGGCTACACCTTC
-	TRBJ2-7	many	TRBV6-1	CASSEYWQGTYEQYF	TGTGCCAGCAGTGAATATTGGCAGGGGACCTACGAGCAGTACTTC
TRBD1	TRBJ1-1	once	TRBV27	CASRVVGGNTEAFF	TGTGCCAGCAGAGTAGTAGGGGGCAACACTGAAGCTTTCTTT
-	TRBJ2-5	few	TRBV6-2/TRBV6-3	CASSYSAEGGETQYF	TGTGCCAGCAGTTACTCAGCGGAGGGAGGAGAGACCCAGTACTTC
-	TRBJ1-6	-	TRBV20-1	CSARGAHNSPLHF	TGCAGTGCGAGAGGGGCTCATAATTCACCCCTCCACTTT
TRBD1	TRBJ2-5	many	TRBV6-5	CASKFRDRSQETQYF	TGTGCCAGCAAATTCCGGGACAGGTCCCAAGAGACCCAGTACTTC
TRBD2	TRBJ2-5	-	TRBV2	CASNSGRAEETQYF	TGTGCCAGCAACAGCGGGAGGGCGGAGGAGACCCAGTACTTC
TRBD1	TRBJ1-1	-	TRBV6-2/TRBV6-3	CASSTGALNTEAFF	TGTGCCAGCAGTACAGGGGCTTTGAACACTGAAGCTTTCTTT
TRBD1	TRBJ2-5	once	TRBV5-6	CASSQDRYQETQYF	TGTGCCAGCAGCCAGGACAGGTACCAAGAGACCCAGTACTTC
-	TRBJ1-1	-	TRBV10-3	CAIRPDGGIEAFF	TGTGCCATCAGACCAGACGGGGGGATAGAAGCTTTCTTT
TRBD1	TRBJ2-5	many	TRBV5-1	CASSLQTGVIETQYF	TGCGCCAGCAGCTTACAGACAGGGGTCATCGAGACCCAGTACTTC
-	TRBJ1-2	-	TRBV9	CASSPTGEYGYTF	TGTGCCAGCAGTCCTACGGGGGAATATGGCTACACCTTC
-	TRBJ1-3	-	TRBV12-3/TRBV12-4	CASSFGLGYEDTIYF	TGTGCCAGCAGTTTTGGGCTCGGATATGAGGACACCATATATTTT
-	TRBJ1-1	-	TRBV20-1	CSARDGMNTEAFF	TGCAGTGCTAGAGATGGGATGAACACTGAAGCTTTCTTT
-	TRBJ1-1	many	TRBV19	CASSILISNTEAFF	TGTGCCAGTAGTATACTGATCTCGAACACTGAAGCTTTCTTT
-	TRBJ1-2	many	TRBV4-1	CASSQVDMGMTSNYGYTF	TGCGCCAGCAGCCAAGTTGATATGGGGATGACCTCTAACTATGGCTACACCTTC
-	TRBJ2-3	-	TRBV10-1	CASSPGLDTQYF	TGCGCCAGCAGCCCTGGCCTAGATACGCAGTATTTT
TRBD2	TRBJ2-5	-	TRBV6-2/TRBV6-3	CASSLAAGVEETQYF	TGTGCCAGCAGCTTAGCTGCGGGAGTGGAAGAGACCCAGTACTTC
-	TRBJ2-7	many	TRBV7-2	CASTHPAGYGQYF	TGTGCCAGCACCCACCCTGCGGGTTACGGGCAGTACTTC
-	TRBJ2-2	many	TRBV12-3/TRBV12-4	CASTNFGELFF	TGTGCCAGCACCAATTTTGGGGAGCTGTTTTTT
-	TRBJ1-6	-	TRBV20-1	CSARISRDWSNSPLHF	TGCAGTGCTAGGATCAGTCGAGACTGGAGTAATTCACCCCTCCACTTT
-	TRBJ1-2	many	TRBV12-3/TRBV12-4	CASSQSLQETYGYTF	TGTGCCAGCAGCCAGAGCCTACAGGAGACCTATGGCTACACCTTC
-	TRBJ1-2	few	TRBV6-2/TRBV6-3	CASSYGETETAYGYTF	TGTGCCAGCAGTTACGGGGAGACTGAGACCGCCTATGGCTACACCTTC
-	TRBJ2-7	-	TRBV12-5	CASGIGPYEQYF	TGTGCTAGTGGCATAGGGCCCTACGAGCAGTACTTC
-	TRBJ2-7	many	TRBV28	CASSPSGARYEQYF	TGTGCCAGCAGCCCTTCCGGGGCTCGTTACGAGCAGTACTTC
TRBD1	TRBJ1-1	few	TRBV4-3	CASGTDVNTEAFF	TGCGCCAGCGGGACAGACGTGAACACTGAAGCTTTCTTT
TRBD2	TRBJ2-5	-	TRBV6-2/TRBV6-3	CASRRGLAGDVETQYF	TGTGCCAGCAGGCGAGGACTAGCGGGAGATGTGGAGACCCAGTACTTC
-	TRBJ2-5	-	TRBV20-1	CSASTNGETQYF	TGCAGTGCTTCGACAAACGGGGAGACCCAGTACTTC
TRBD1	TRBJ2-5	many	TRBV5-5	CASSFKGARLSETQYF	TGTGCCAGCAGCTTCAAGGGGGCGCGTCTCTCGGAGACCCAGTACTTC
-	TRBJ2-7	-	TRBV6-1	CASSESWTDEQYF	TGTGCCAGCAGTGAATCTTGGACAGACGAGCAGTACTTC
TRBD2	TRBJ2-5	-	TRBV10-1	CAPTGLAGGGQETQYF	TGCGCCCCCACGGGCCTAGCGGGCGGGGGGCAAGAGACCCAGTACTTC
TRBD1	TRBJ1-2	many	TRBV4-2	CASSPGQSSGGYTF	TGTGCCAGCAGCCCGGGACAGTCCTCAGGTGGCTACACCTTC